Sequencing of this TCR beta chain was carried out in a study of siplizumab effects on memory and regulatory T cells. The CDR3 covers 13 residues. Trimming removed 6 bases from V and 6 bases from J, with 12 bases in between. The V gene's germline CDR1 is MNHEY and CDR2 SVGAGI. The assay covered 75,000 to 100,000 TCR templates per sample. Using immunoSEQ multiplex PCR, the repertoire was profiled, and TCRdb retains in-frame clones only, with some absent. The table shows approximately 100,000 clones, with about 92% occurring only once. A note on this clone: Its antigen remains unidentified.

Broader study findings: Siplizumab cultures yielded proliferating Tregs whose suppressive function was not confirmed.

The sequence came from a human donor in good health. The chain combines TRBV6-5 with TRBJ2-4; the D is unclear. Sequenced sample: Tregs sorted from blood. For the CDR3, the DNA is TGTGCCAGCAGCGGCTGGGCGGCAAACATTCAGTACTTC. It is translated as CASSGWAANIQYF.